A selection of T cell receptor beta chains follows, all from one sample in a study of CD8+ T cells in alopecia areata. TCRdb's table, derived via immunoSEQ multiplex PCR, lists solely in-frame clones and lacks some. The sample lists 110,000 to 150,000 clones, approximately 80% seen once, with 25% in the top ten. The input for sequencing was CD8+ T cells sorted from blood, taken at week 4, from a patient treated with tofacitinib. These receptors were collected from a human donor with alopecia areata. Both conserved end residues are part of each CDR3. The size field is filled for only some rows; it gives once, few, many or a size class.

size: once
V: TRBV5-4
CDR3: CARDSAGDFSYEQYF

size: NA
V: TRBV5-1
CDR3: CASTLGQGYTEAFF

size: NA
V: TRBV6-6
CDR3: CASTGTGYSGANVLTF

size: NA
V: TRBV7-4
CDR3: CASSLPPGAIYEQYF

size: NA
V: TRBV27
CDR3: CASRFGGTDEQFF

size: NA
V: TRBV9
CDR3: CASSVDYRFYNSPLHF

size: NA
V: TRBV28
CDR3: CASSSHPGQVGVMNTEAFF

size: NA
V: TRBV6-5
CDR3: CASSWGQGIYEQYF

size: NA
V: TRBV6-1
CDR3: CASKEGQGAGELFF

size: NA
V: TRBV30
CDR3: CAWREGWGEQFF

size: NA
V: TRBV5-1
CDR3: CASSLALAGLLVYNEQFF

size: NA
V: TRBV11-2
CDR3: CASSHAPGSYEQYF

size: NA
V: TRBV4-2
CDR3: CASSMDRGGYEQYF

size: NA
V: TRBV5-6
CDR3: CASSSGGDLFNQPQHF

size: NA
V: TRBV7-2
CDR3: CASSLDGAFTGGSYEQYF

size: few
V: TRBV27
CDR3: CASSLWSDGQGEQYF

size: NA
V: TRBV4-2
CDR3: CASSQADLAEETQYF

size: once
V: TRBV29-1
CDR3: CSATSGIGDEAFF

size: NA
V: TRBV5-4
CDR3: CASSFGVAGGPETQYF

size: NA
V: TRBV5-1
CDR3: CASSSGRGGQETQYF

size: NA
V: TRBV4-3
CDR3: CASSQVIGDNSLNTEAFF

size: NA
V: TRBV4-1
CDR3: CASSQVGSYEQYF

size: NA
V: TRBV6-5
CDR3: CASSYPMGTGYGYTF

size: NA
V: TRBV5-8
CDR3: CASTLRTQFF

size: NA
V: TRBV11-2
CDR3: CASSSEAGTSSPLHF

size: NA
V: TRBV12-5
CDR3: CASGLVKTGVNTGELFF